One sample yielded the 11 T cell receptor beta chains listed below, sequenced in a study of blood T cell repertoires in COVID-19. Repertoires were generated with immunoSEQ multiplex PCR, while TCRdb's copy carries only in-frame clones and drops some. The sample holds about 200,000 clones; around 85% are singletons and the top ten take 3.8%. The sequencing input was PBMCs or T cells enriched from blood (not recorded which). Source of these receptors: a woman between 40 and 55 years old with acute COVID-19.

The gene calls are TRBV18 and TRBJ2-3; 7 bases are a match to TRBD2. Germline loops: CDR1 KGHSH, CDR2 LQKENI. V gave up 3 bases and J gave up 6 bases; unmatched junction bases: 9. This CDR3 comprises 15 residues. This chain's CDR3 is CASSPGLGARDTQYF. In nucleotides, the CDR3 is TGTGCCAGCTCACCTGGACTAGGGGCCCGGGATACGCAGTATTTT.

This chain connects TRBV11-3 to TRBJ2-7, with TRBD2 matching over 9 bases. This CDR3 contains 15 residues. With V trimmed by 2 bases and J by 5 bases, 7 bases remained unmatched. CDR1 is SGHNT, CDR2 YENEEA, per germline. The CDR3 DNA is TGTGCCAGCAGCTTAATCAGCGGGAGGAGGAACGAGCAGTACTTC. It yields the protein CASSLISGRRNEQYF. The variable domain in full, completed from reference TRBV11-3 and TRBJ2-7, reads EAGVVQSPRYKIIEKKQPVAFWCNPISGHNTLYWYLQNLGQGPELLIRYENEEAVDDSQLPKDRFSAERLKGVDSTLKIQPAELGDSAVYLCASSLISGRRNEQYFGPGTRLTVT.

The chain joins TRBV10-2 to TRBJ1-1, with a tentative D call TRBD1 (6 bases). V lost 2 bases and J lost 5, with 12 bases in between. This CDR3 contains 14 residues. Germline V gene data show CDR1 as WSHSY and CDR2 as SAAADI. CDR3 in DNA: TGCGCCAGCAGTGAGGGACAGAAAGGAACTGAAGCTTTCTTT. Residues: CASSEGQKGTEAFF.

The genes are TRBV9 and TRBJ1-2; 9 bases line up with TRBD1. V was pared by 3 bases and J by 8 bases, with 8 bases of the junction left unmatched. The germline CDR1 and CDR2 sequences are SGDLS and YYNGEE. CDR3 length: 14 residues. For the CDR3, the DNA is TGTGCCAGCAGCGCGGGACAGGGAGGAAAAGGCTACACCTTC. It codes for CASSAGQGGKGYTF. Full variable domain (missing parts from reference TRBV9 and TRBJ1-2): DSGVTQTPKHLITATGQRVTLRCSPRSGDLSVYWYQQSLDQGLQFLIQYYNGEERAKGNILERFSAQQFPDLHSELNLSSLELGDSALYFCASSAGQGGKGYTFGSGTRLTVV.

CDR3 region: CASSSHTGEELFF. The CDR3 DNA sequence: TGTGCCAGCAGTTCCCATACAGGGGAGGAACTGTTTTTT. The chain employs TRBV28 and TRBJ1-4, with TRBD1 matching 7 bases. Germline loops: CDR1 MDHEN, CDR2 SYDVKM. V was pared by 4 bases and J by 12 bases, with 8 bases of the junction left unmatched. The CDR3 covers 13 residues. The full variable domain, its missing parts supplied by reference TRBV28 and TRBJ1-4, is DVKVTQSSRYLVKRTGEKVFLECVQDMDHENMFWYRQDPGLGLRLIYFSYDVKMKEKGDIPEGYSVSREKKERFSLILESASTNQTSMYLCASSSHTGEELFFGSGTQLSVL.

As concerns this clone: Other DNA sequences within the sample encode an identical CDR3. The chain employs TRBV9 and TRBJ2-2; weak D call: TRBD2 (7 bases). Germline CDR1 is SGDLS and CDR2 is YYNGEE. V was shortened by 0 bases and J by 7 bases, with 28 bases between the two germline ends. This CDR3 is 20 amino acids long. CDR3 sequence reads: CASSVGGRGSSNPRDGELFF. The CDR3 DNA is TGTGCCAGCAGCGTAGGGGGGCGGGGGTCCTCAAACCCCCGGGACGGGGAGCTGTTTTTT. The full variable domain, its missing parts supplied by reference TRBV9 and TRBJ2-2, is DSGVTQTPKHLITATGQRVTLRCSPRSGDLSVYWYQQSLDQGLQFLIQYYNGEERAKGNILERFSAQQFPDLHSELNLSSLELGDSALYFCASSVGGRGSSNPRDGELFFGEGSRLTVL.

The CDR3 loop is CASSLGGSINNEQFF. CDR3 DNA: TGTGCCAGCAGTTTAGGTGGTAGCATCAACAATGAGCAGTTCTTC. The chain employs TRBV28 and TRBJ2-1; no definite D call. CDR3 length: 15 residues. The V gene lost 2 bases and the J gene lost 5 bases, with 13 bases spanning the gap. Germline CDR1 and CDR2: MDHEN and SYDVKM.

J is TRBJ2-2 and V is TRBV5-1; D gene uncertain. The germline gives CDR1 SGHRS, CDR2 YFSETQ. The ends were cut back, 0 bases at V and 5 bases at J, with 8 bases in the middle. The CDR3 has 14 residues. CDR3 protein: CASSLVPGTGELFF. The CDR3 region has the DNA TGCGCCAGCAGCTTGGTCCCGGGTACCGGGGAGCTGTTTTTT.

The rearrangement uses TRBV28 and TRBJ2-3, with 8 bases that match TRBD2. Germline V gene data show CDR1 as MDHEN and CDR2 as SYDVKM. CDR3 length equals 11 residues. V lost 8 bases to trimming and J lost 12 bases; unmatched junction nucleotides: 7. The CDR3 spells CASEGGTRQYF. CDR3 sequence (DNA): TGTGCCAGCGAAGGAGGGACTAGACAGTATTTT.

This clone came up a few times. The chain combines TRBV7-8 with TRBJ1-1; D gene unclear. The CDR3 loop spans 14 amino acids. The V end was cut by 1 base, the J end by 0 bases, with 6 bases between. Per germline, CDR1 SGHVS and CDR2 FQNEAQ. Here the CDR3 reads CASSLVLVNTEAFF. The CDR3 DNA sequence: TGTGCCAGCAGCTTAGTATTAGTGAACACTGAAGCTTTCTTT.

The chain couples TRBV6-2 or TRBV6-3 to TRBJ1-2; possible D gene TRBD1, 5 bases. The CDR3 runs to 14 residues. V was clipped by 2 bases and J by 4 bases, with 11 bases between them. Per germline, CDR1 MNHEY and CDR2 SVGEGT. The CDR3 DNA follows: TGTGCCAGCAGTTACCCGGACACCTTCTATGGCTACACCTTC. Protein product: CASSYPDTFYGYTF.